These 31 T cell receptor beta chains came from one sample sequenced in a study of T cell repertoires in cytomegalovirus infection. No antigen is known for these receptors. TCRdb re-derived calls from the reads in MiXCR, one entry per CDR3 protein. Found here are under 200,000 distinct CDR3 sequences, approximately 21% of them singletons; the top ten hold roughly 27%. Sequences were derived from CD8+ T cells from cultured PBMCs, sampled from culture after CMV antigen stimulation. The receptors shown here come from a human donor in good health (CMV status not recorded). Some clones in this sample may be carry-over from other donors' samples.

The J gene is TRBJ2-1, the V gene TRBV6-2 or TRBV6-3; the match to TRBD2 covers 7 bases. This CDR3 has 13 residues. CDR1 is MNHEY and CDR2 is SVGEGT in the germline V gene. The trim removed 8 bases at V and 8 bases at J, leaving 9 bases unmatched. As DNA, the CDR3 is TGTGCCAGCTCCCTGACTAGCCGCGATGAGCAGTTCTTC. Translated, it gives CASSLTSRDEQFF.

The chain links TRBV12-3 or TRBV12-4 to TRBJ1-3; 8 nucleotides align to TRBD1. V was pared by 2 bases and J by 6 bases, with 9 bases of the junction left unmatched. The CDR3 is 16 amino acids. CDR3 amino acids: CASSLPIGQGANTIYF. The DNA for the CDR3 is TGTGCCAGCAGTTTACCAATCGGACAGGGCGCAAACACCATATATTTT.

This clonotype was counted between two and nine times. The chain is built from TRBV15 and TRBJ1-5, with 7 bases aligning to TRBD1. The CDR3 runs to 13 residues. Per the germline V gene, CDR1 is LNHNV and CDR2 is YYDKDF (reference sequence). The V and J ends lost 7 bases and 2 bases, in that order; junction bases with no gene match: 2. CDR3 sequence: CATTGGGNQPQHF. The CDR3 DNA sequence: TGTGCCACCACAGGGGGAGGCAATCAGCCCCAGCATTTT.

The chain recombines TRBV27 with TRBJ1-1; weak D call: TRBD1 (6 bases). The V gene lost 5 bases and the J gene lost 4 bases, with 17 bases spanning the gap. The V gene's germline CDR1 is MNHEY and CDR2 SMNVEV (reference sequence). The CDR3 consists of 15 residues. CDR3 in amino acids: CASSPSQQGITEAFF. The CDR3 nucleotides read TGTGCCAGCAGTCCCTCCCAACAGGGAATCACTGAAGCTTTCTTT.

CDR3 sequence: CASSYRGSDEQFF. The DNA for the CDR3 is TGTGCCAGCAGTTACAGGGGTTCTGATGAGCAGTTCTTC. The gene calls are TRBV6-6 and TRBJ2-1; a possible D gene is TRBD1 (5 bases). V gave up 2 bases and J gave up 8 bases, with 10 bases separating them. CDR1 is MNHNY, CDR2 SVGAGI, per germline (reference sequence). CDR3 length: 13 amino acids.

This chain uses TRBV7-2 with TRBJ2-2, with D tentatively TRBD2 (5 bases). CDR3 length: 13 residues. Germline CDR1 and CDR2: SGHTA and FQGNSA. V dropped 5 bases and J dropped 6 bases, with 10 bases sitting between them. The CDR3 protein is CASSPAEAGELFF. For the CDR3, the DNA is TGTGCCAGCAGCCCTGCGGAGGCCGGGGAGCTGTTTTTT. Combining the CDR3 with reference TRBV7-2 and TRBJ2-2 gives the whole variable domain GAGVSQSPSNKVTEKGKDVELRCDPISGHTALYWYRQSLGQGLEFLIYFQGNSAPDKSGLPSDRFSAERTGGSVSTLTIQRTQQEDSAVYLCASSPAEAGELFFGEGSRLTVL.

This CDR3 reads CASSLTGMGYTF. DNA of the CDR3: TGTGCCAGCAGCCTTACAGGGATGGGCTACACCTTC. The chain combines TRBV12-3 or TRBV12-4 with TRBJ1-2, with D possibly matching TRBD1 (6 bases). With 6 bases removed from V and 8 bases from J, the gap between germline ends came to 13 bases. CDR3 length equals 12 residues.

This clonotype came up a few times. This chain connects TRBV7-2 to TRBJ2-7; 13 nucleotides align to TRBD2. From germline, CDR1 is SGHTA and CDR2 FQGNSA. This CDR3 has 16 residues. The junction had 6 bases not matched to a gene; V was cut back by 5 bases and J by 2 bases. The CDR3: CASSPGTSGVPYEQYF. The CDR3 nucleotides read TGTGCCAGCAGCCCAGGGACTAGCGGGGTCCCCTACGAGCAGTACTTC. The full variable domain, completed using reference TRBV7-2 and TRBJ2-7, is GAGVSQSPSNKVTEKGKDVELRCDPISGHTALYWYRQSLGQGLEFLIYFQGNSAPDKSGLPSDRFSAERTGGSVSTLTIQRTQQEDSAVYLCASSPGTSGVPYEQYFGPGTRLTVT.

This clonotype has at least ten counts. J is TRBJ1-1 and V is TRBV12-3 or TRBV12-4; D is ambiguous. Trimming pared 1 base from V and 4 bases from J, leaving 10 bases between. The CDR3 is 14 residues long. The CDR3 reads CASSLGSDTTEAFF. CDR3 nucleotides: TGTGCCAGCAGTTTAGGCTCCGACACCACTGAAGCTTTCTTT.

The chain joins TRBV7-2 to TRBJ2-1, with D uncertain. The CDR3 has 15 amino acids. Trimming took off 0 bases at V and 6 bases at J, with 12 bases between the two ends. Germline loops: CDR1 SGHTA, CDR2 FQGNSA. The CDR3 DNA follows: TGTGCCAGCAGCTTAGCGCTCGGGCTTGTCAATGAGCAGTTCTTC. Its protein product is CASSLALGLVNEQFF.

This clonotype has more than one count but fewer than ten. The chain combines TRBV4-1 with TRBJ1-5; D is possibly TRBD1 (6 bases). The CDR3 has 15 amino acids. Germline CDR1 MGHRA, CDR2 YSYEKL. The V end was cut by 1 base, the J end by 0 bases, with 7 bases between. CDR3 loop: CASSQGTASNQPQHF. CDR3 coding DNA: TGCGCCAGCAGCCAAGGGACAGCTAGCAATCAGCCCCAGCATTTT.

The chain joins TRBV7-2 to TRBJ1-5; D may be TRBD1 (5 bases). CDR3 length equals 15 residues. V was pared by 3 bases and J by 7 bases, with 16 bases between. Per the germline V gene, CDR1 is SGHTA and CDR2 is FQGNSA. CDR3 DNA: TGTGCCAGCAGCTTCGACCCCCCGACAGCACAGCCCCAGCATTTT. Protein sequence: CASSFDPPTAQPQHF.

V usage is TRBV7-9 and J usage is TRBJ1-1, with D perhaps matching TRBD1 (5 bases). In germline, CDR1 is SEHNR, CDR2 FQNEAQ (reference sequence). This CDR3 spans 16 amino acids. Trimming cost V 3 bases and J 1 base, with 15 bases left between them. The CDR3 nucleotides are TGTGCCAGCAGCTTGTGGGGGACCGGCGAGAACACTGAAGCTTTCTTT. Its translation is CASSLWGTGENTEAFF.

The chain uses TRBV5-5 and TRBJ1-2; D ambiguous. CDR1 and CDR2 (germline): SGHKS, YYEKEE (reference sequence). The V end lost 6 bases, the J end lost 8 bases, and 17 bases lay between the germline ends. The CDR3 contains 13 residues. The CDR3 region is CASILTSDGGYTF. The CDR3 DNA is TGTGCCAGCATCCTTACCTCCGACGGGGGCTACACCTTC.

The chain is built from TRBV6-1 and TRBJ2-6; no clear D gene. Germline values: CDR1 MNHNS, CDR2 SASEGT. The CDR3 consists of 14 residues. The germline V and J ends were trimmed by 1 base and 2 bases, with 3 bases remaining between them. For the CDR3, the DNA is TGTGCCAGCAGTGAAGGCCCTGGGGCCAACGTCCTGACTTTC. This translates into CASSEGPGANVLTF.

This sequence joins TRBV11-2 and TRBJ2-1; TRBD2 matches 15 bases. Trimming removed 3 bases from V and 6 bases from J; junction bases left unmatched: 15. Looked up from germline, CDR1 is SGHAT and CDR2 is FQNNGV. This CDR3 has 20 residues. As DNA, the CDR3 is TGTGCCAGCAGCTTCCTTCGGACTAGCGGGGGGGCGTTCGCAGGCAATGAGCAGTTCTTC. Its translation is CASSFLRTSGGAFAGNEQFF.

This clonotype was recorded a few times. This rearrangement joins TRBV7-8 to TRBJ1-2; 7 bases are shared with TRBD1. The V gene end was trimmed by 6 bases and the J gene end by 6 bases; junction bases not matched to a gene: 16. This CDR3 contains 16 residues. CDR1 and CDR2 from the germline V gene are SGHVS and FQNEAQ. The CDR3 nucleotides read TGTGCCAGCAGTGATTGGTTAGGGGGCGCCTGGGATGGCTACACCTTC. Amino acids: CASSDWLGGAWDGYTF.

The chain is built from TRBV4-2 and TRBJ2-3, with no clear D. Germline values: CDR1 LGHNA, CDR2 YNFKEQ. This CDR3 is built from 16 residues. V was shortened by 3 bases and J by 2 bases, with 15 bases between the two germline ends. This CDR3 reads CASSQVTTENTDTQYF. In DNA form, the CDR3 reads TGTGCCAGCAGCCAGGTCACGACTGAAAACACAGATACGCAGTATTTT.

This chain connects TRBV7-9 to TRBJ1-4; 10 nucleotides agree with TRBD1. Germline trimming cut 5 bases from V and 8 bases from J; bases unmatched to any gene: 11. The germline gives CDR1 SEHNR, CDR2 FQNEAQ (reference sequence). CDR3 size: 16 residues. The CDR3 DNA reads TGTGCCAGCAGCCCCACCGGGACAGGGGATCAGGAAAAACTGTTTTTT. As protein: CASSPTGTGDQEKLFF.

The chain joins TRBV7-2 to TRBJ2-5; D may be TRBD2 (6 bases). The V gene's germline CDR1 is SGHTA and CDR2 FQGNSA. The germline V and J ends were trimmed by 0 bases and 2 bases, with 16 bases remaining between them. The CDR3 extends over 17 amino acids. The CDR3 reads CASSLAVAGTPQETQYF. For the CDR3, the DNA is TGTGCCAGCAGCTTAGCCGTGGCCGGGACTCCACAAGAGACCCAGTACTTC.

The V call is TRBV4-3, the J call TRBJ1-2, with TRBD1 matching over 7 bases. The CDR3 has 18 residues. V shed 4 bases and J 4 bases; nucleotides not matched to a gene: 18. Germline V gene lookup returns CDR1 LGHNA and CDR2 YSLEER. The CDR3 nucleotides are TGCGCCAGCAGCCCCAAGATGGAAGGGACAGATTACTTCTATGGCTACACCTTC. This codes for CASSPKMEGTDYFYGYTF.

This clonotype showed up just a few times. This chain uses TRBV2 with TRBJ2-3; 12 nucleotides match TRBD2. V lost 4 bases to trimming and J lost 1 base; unmatched junction nucleotides: 18. Germline CDR1 is SNHLY and CDR2 is FYNNEI. This CDR3 contains 21 residues. The CDR3: CASSGMDPTSGGVLRTDTQYF. CDR3 DNA sequence: TGTGCCAGCAGTGGGATGGACCCGACTAGCGGGGGAGTTCTTCGCACAGATACGCAGTATTTT.

The V call is TRBV5-4, the J call TRBJ2-1; the D gene is possibly TRBD2 (6 bases). With 3 bases removed from V and 11 bases from J, the gap between germline ends came to 15 bases. Germline CDR1 is SGHNT and CDR2 is YYREEE (reference sequence). The CDR3 runs 13 residues. In DNA form, the CDR3 reads TGTGCCAGCAGCTCGGGGGACTCAATGAAGCAGTTCTTC. Protein: CASSSGDSMKQFF.

In its sample, this clonotype was seen a few times. The DNA of the CDR3 is TGTGCCAGCAGCTTGGCCAGGACGAACACTGAAGCTTTCTTT. Translated: CASSLARTNTEAFF. This chain connects TRBV7-8 to TRBJ1-1; D is unresolved. V lost 3 bases to trimming and J lost 1 base, with 9 bases between them. This CDR3 is built from 14 residues. From germline, CDR1 is SGHVS and CDR2 FQNEAQ.

The sample holds many counts of this clonotype. The V and J genes are TRBV7-9 and TRBJ2-5; 11 bases match TRBD1. After removal of 5 bases from V and 4 bases from J, the junction contained 6 bases not matched to a gene. There are 15 residues in the CDR3. Germline loops: CDR1 SEHNR, CDR2 FQNEAQ (reference sequence). CDR3 DNA sequence: TGTGCCAGCAGCCTGGACAGGGGGCGCGGAGAGACCCAGTACTTC. Translating it yields CASSLDRGRGETQYF.

The chain combines TRBV12-3 or TRBV12-4 with TRBJ2-3; D uncertain. The germline V and J ends were trimmed by 4 bases and 4 bases, with 9 bases remaining between them. The CDR3 runs 13 residues. The DNA for the CDR3 is TGTGCCAGCAGTTCATCTGACGCAGATACGCAGTATTTT. This translates into CASSSSDADTQYF.

The chain recombines TRBV19 with TRBJ1-5; D not certain. Germline loops: CDR1 LNHDA, CDR2 SQIVND (reference sequence). V gave up 2 bases and J gave up 3 bases, with 8 bases separating them. The CDR3 is 14 residues long. The CDR3 DNA is TGTGCCAGTAGTATAACGGGAGTCAATCAGCCCCAGCATTTT. Translation: CASSITGVNQPQHF.

V and J are TRBV12-3 or TRBV12-4 and TRBJ2-3, with D possibly TRBD2 on 7 matching bases. V lost 6 bases, J lost 12 bases, and 13 bases lay in between. The CDR3 is 11 residues long. The CDR3 region is CASSSGGPQYF. In DNA form, the CDR3 reads TGTGCCAGCAGCTCGGGGGGCCCTCAGTATTTT.

The chain combines TRBV6-5 with TRBJ1-2; no clear D. Looked up from germline, CDR1 is MNHEY and CDR2 is SVGAGI. The CDR3 is 14 amino acids. The germline V and J ends were trimmed by 9 bases and 4 bases, with 18 bases remaining between them. The DNA of the CDR3 is TGTGCCAGTCTACAAAGGTTCCCCAGCTATGGCTACACCTTC. Its protein is CASLQRFPSYGYTF.

V usage is TRBV2 and J usage is TRBJ2-3; D is perhaps TRBD1 (6 bases). The CDR3 extends over 16 amino acids. Trimming stripped 5 bases from V and 0 bases from J, with 15 bases between. The germline V gene encodes CDR1 SNHLY and CDR2 FYNNEI. The CDR3 protein is CASSSPADRSTDTQYF. CDR3 nucleotides: TGTGCCAGCAGTTCCCCGGCGGACAGAAGCACAGATACGCAGTATTTT.

CDR3 amino acids: CASEEAANQPQHF. The CDR3 nucleotides are TGTGCCAGCGAGGAAGCGGCCAATCAGCCCCAGCATTTT. The chain recombines TRBV7-9 with TRBJ1-5; D unclear. The CDR3 has 13 residues. V was clipped by 8 bases and J by 3 bases, with 11 bases between them. Per germline, CDR1 SEHNR and CDR2 FQNEAQ (reference sequence).